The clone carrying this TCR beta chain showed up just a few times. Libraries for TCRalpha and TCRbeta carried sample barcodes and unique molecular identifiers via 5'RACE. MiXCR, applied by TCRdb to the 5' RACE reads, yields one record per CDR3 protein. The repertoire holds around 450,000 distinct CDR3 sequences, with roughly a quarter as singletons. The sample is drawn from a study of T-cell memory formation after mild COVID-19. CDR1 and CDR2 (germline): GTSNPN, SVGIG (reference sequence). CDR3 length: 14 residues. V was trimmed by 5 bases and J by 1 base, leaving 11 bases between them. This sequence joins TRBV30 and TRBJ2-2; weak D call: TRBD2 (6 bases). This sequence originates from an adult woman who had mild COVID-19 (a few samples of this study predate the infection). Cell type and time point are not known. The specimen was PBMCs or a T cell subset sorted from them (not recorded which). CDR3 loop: CAWLSAGNTGELFF. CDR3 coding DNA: TGTGCCTGGCTGTCAGCGGGGAACACCGGGGAGCTGTTTTTT.